The clone carrying this TCR beta chain was observed a single time. CDR3 length: 14 residues. From germline, CDR1 is MNHEY and CDR2 SMNVEV (reference sequence). V was clipped by 6 bases and J by 4 bases, with 15 bases between them. Libraries were prepared by immunoSEQ multiplex PCR; TCRdb keeps only in-frame clonotypes and omits some of them. The table lists over a million clones, around 78% of them singletons. This sample stems from a study of shared clonotypes between healthy human individuals. V gene TRBV27 combines with J gene TRBJ1-1; D remains unclear. The TCR originated in a man aged 18 to 30 in good health. Some clones in this sample may be carry-over from other donors' samples. The sample taken for sequencing was memory CD4+ T cells from PBMCs. Subset denoted: CD45RA-negative fraction. The CDR3 region has the DNA TGTGCCAGCAGCCAGGACCCAGCGGGCACTGAAGCTTTCTTT. Translated: CASSQDPAGTEAFF.